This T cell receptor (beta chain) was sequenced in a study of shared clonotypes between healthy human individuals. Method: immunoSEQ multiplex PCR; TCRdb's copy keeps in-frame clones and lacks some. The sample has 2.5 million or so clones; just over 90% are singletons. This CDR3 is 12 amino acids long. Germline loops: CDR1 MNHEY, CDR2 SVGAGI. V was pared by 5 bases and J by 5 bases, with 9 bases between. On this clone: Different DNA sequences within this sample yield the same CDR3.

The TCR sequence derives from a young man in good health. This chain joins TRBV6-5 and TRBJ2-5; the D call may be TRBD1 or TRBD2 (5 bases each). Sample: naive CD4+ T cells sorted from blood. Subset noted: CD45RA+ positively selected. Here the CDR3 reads CASSRGGETQYF. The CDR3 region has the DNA TGTGCCAGCAGTCGGGGCGGGGAGACCCAGTACTTC.